This TCR beta chain was observed in a study of blood T cell repertoires in COVID-19. Whole-study context: In each case, the material was cDNA or gDNA derived from T cells, B-cell-depleted T cells, or PBMCs.

In the original analysis: Estimation of nucleated cell counts was performed using reference gene primer amplification. Clones were read by immunoSEQ multiplex PCR, and TCRdb kept only the in-frame ones, dropping some. The DNA was the basis for D and trimming; V, J and clone size are from that table. The profile shows 200,000 to 300,000 clones, 80% to 90% of them singletons. In this sample, this clone turned up once. The V gene lost 7 bases and the J gene lost 0 bases, with 15 bases spanning the gap. Germline V lookup: CDR1 MNHEY, CDR2 SVGAGI. The CDR3 loop spans 15 amino acids. V usage is TRBV6-5 and J usage is TRBJ1-1, with D tentatively TRBD1 (6 bases). Sequenced sample: peripheral blood. The receptor comes from a man in his sixties with acute or convalescent COVID-19. CDR3 nucleotides: TGTGCCAGCAAACTCTTACAGGGTGTGAACACTGAAGCTTTCTTT. This encodes CASKLLQGVNTEAFF.